This T cell receptor (beta chain) was documented in a study of blood T cell repertoires in COVID-19. Study in general: The origin of the acute and convalescent COVID-19 samples was the United States, Italy and Spain. T cells, B-cell-depleted T cells, or PBMCs supplied cDNA or gDNA.

As handled by the study authors: Nucleated cell number was recorded as an estimate derived from reference gene primer amplification. Assay used: immunoSEQ multiplex PCR; TCRdb lists only in-frame clones, some missing. D and trimming come from the DNA, and the V and J calls and clone size come from that table. The table has some 320,000 clones, about nine tenths seen once. Each exposed participant met a COVID-19 case in the 2 weeks preceding study entry. Germline V gives CDR1 SEHNR, CDR2 FQNEAQ (reference sequence). J was trimmed by 5 bases and V by 7 bases; bases with no gene match: 12. CDR3 length: 16 amino acids.

The sequenced sample was PBMCs or T cells enriched from blood (not recorded which). This receptor was taken from a woman aged 50 to 60 who had been exposed to COVID-19. The J gene is TRBJ1-5, the V gene TRBV7-9; 9 nucleotides align to TRBD1. The CDR3 protein is CASTNWGQGSHQPQHF. In DNA, the CDR3 is TGTGCCAGCACCAACTGGGGACAGGGCTCTCATCAGCCCCAGCATTTT.